This TCR beta chain was captured by sequencing in a study of blood T cell repertoires in COVID-19 (TCRdb year 2020). With respect to the entire study: Samples covering the acute and convalescent phases of COVID-19 were provided by collaborators in the United States, Italy and Spain. A freely available public database, intended as a resource for researchers studying the immune response to SARS-CoV-2, is where the repertoires were released. The sample metadata nearly always contained a de-identified subject ID, COVID-19 status, age in years and sex. Where available, HLA class I and class II types were taken from metadata supplied by the sample provider and were not determined by assay-based typing. The prospective study material was composed of cDNA or gDNA derived from T cells, B-cell-depleted T cells, or PBMCs. Subjects who had been exposed to COVID-19, were actively infected with it, or had recovered from it provided the deeply sampled blood TCRbeta repertoires that made up the dataset. The samples were drawn from two sources: the first 160 participants of the ongoing ImmuneRACE study, and approximately 1,300 subjects contributed by 6 global collaborators. Study-wide conclusions, independent of this receptor: How much clinical and demographic metadata was included differed by source and by participant, and the metadata was provided uncurated.

One collaborating source in Seattle enrolled patients while the patients were actively infected and followed the patients over time throughout the course of disease. Collaborating institutions collected whole blood in K2EDTA tubes following their own protocols. Collaborator samples were shipped for TCRbeta analysis as frozen whole blood, isolated PBMCs, or DNA extracted from either sample type. As concerns this clone: There is no known antigen for this receptor. No base quality values were provided; no much bigger clone lies one nucleotide off.

The immunoSEQ Assay, a bias-controlled multiplex PCR, was used to amplify TCRbeta CDR3 regions from genomic DNA. The study's processing was this. The number of nucleated cells in each sample was estimated by amplification of reference gene primers within the assay. To quantify the absolute abundance of each unique TCRbeta CDR3 rearrangement, sequence reads were collapsed and filtered. For each sample, productive Simpson clonality was calculated as the square root of Simpson's diversity index across productive rearrangements. TCRdb obtained this table from immuneACCESS and retained in-frame rearrangements with V and J assigned. These tables miss some clones; where compared with another copy, unresolved V genes account for less than half of the shortfall, and the remainder is unexplained. For V, J and clone size, that table is used; D and trimming come from the DNA. For this sample the table gives approximately 280,000 clones, of which more than 80% were detected only once. The top ten hold approximately 7.5% of the sample.

The sequenced sample was peripheral blood. This TCR came from a woman aged 25 to 39 with COVID-19, enrolled during active disease.

The CDR3 protein is CASSPGTSGRKSYNEQFF. The nucleotide sequence reads as follows: TGTGCCAGTAGCCCCGGGACTAGCGGGAGGAAGTCCTACAATGAGCAGTTCTTC. The V and J segments used are TRBV19 and TRBJ2-1, and TRBD2 aligns with 15 junction nucleotides. Its CDR3 holds 18 amino acids, cysteine through phenylalanine. The kept DNA is CDR3 alone, 54 bases in frame from the first base. At the junction V is shortened by 6 bases and J by 1 base; bases outside the gene matches: 7. From a lookup of the germline V gene (reference sequence), CDR1 and CDR2 are LNHDA and SQIVND.